This TCR beta chain stems from a study of shared T cell receptors in the human thymus. Clones were sequenced by immunoSEQ multiplex PCR, and TCRdb holds only the in-frame ones, with some missing. The top ten hold over 0.008% of the sample, which has about 660,000 clones, over 75% seen once. Another study also made use of these data, one on human thymus T cells. That publication notes: The people who donated were healthy Finnish babies having corrective surgery for congenital heart defects. Resections from corrective heart surgery supplied the thymus tissue. As related research reported, thymic repertoires overlapped highly among unrelated individuals.

Sequenced: thymocytes. The sequence derives from a boy in the first two years of life with a congenital heart defect.

CDR3 nucleotides: TGTGCCAGCAACGGACATTCCTACGAGCAGTACTTC. This gives the protein CASNGHSYEQYF. The V call is TRBV2, the J call TRBJ2-7, with TRBD1 as a possible D gene (5 bases). Germline CDR1 is SNHLY and CDR2 is FYNNEI. The CDR3 has 12 residues. The V end lost 7 bases, the J end lost 1 base, and 8 bases lay between the germline ends. The variable domain in full, completed from reference TRBV2 and TRBJ2-7, reads EPEVTQTPSHQVTQMGQEVILRCVPISNHLYFYWYRQILGQKVEFLVSFYNNEISEKSEIFDDQFSVERPDGSNFTLKIRSTKLEDSAMYFCASNGHSYEQYFGPGTRLTVT.